The 12 T cell receptor beta chains presented below share a single source sample, sequenced in a study of blood T cell repertoires in COVID-19. TCRdb keeps only in-frame clones here, not all; method: immunoSEQ multiplex PCR. The table has tens of thousands of clones, more than 75% seen once. The sample consisted of peripheral blood. Receptors were obtained from a middle-aged man with active or convalescent COVID-19.

This clone was detected a few times. This chain uses TRBV10-3 with TRBJ1-1; the D gene is possibly TRBD1 (6 bases). Germline CDR1 reads ENHRY; CDR2 reads SYGVKD. V lost 5 bases and J 7 bases, leaving 14 bases between the germline ends. There are 13 residues in the CDR3. The CDR3 protein is CAISNTGQSEAFF. DNA of the CDR3: TGTGCCATCAGTAACACGGGACAAAGTGAAGCTTTCTTT.

This clone has a single count. The chain is built from TRBV12-3 or TRBV12-4 and TRBJ1-5; maybe TRBD1 (5 bases). The germline V and J ends were trimmed by 8 bases and 0 bases, with 8 bases remaining between them. The length of the CDR3 is 13 residues. The chain's CDR3 is CASWGDSNQPQHF. In DNA form, the CDR3 reads TGTGCCAGCTGGGGGGATAGCAATCAGCCCCAGCATTTT.

This clone has more than one count but fewer than ten. The rearrangement links TRBV10-3 to TRBJ1-5; D is perhaps TRBD1 (5 bases). The length of the CDR3 is 15 residues. Trimming removed 0 bases from V and 4 bases from J, with 10 bases in between. The germline gives CDR1 ENHRY, CDR2 SYGVKD. The CDR3 coding sequence is TGTGCCATCAGTGAGTCTGGGGGGGGAAATCAGCCCCAGCATTTT. Amino acid sequence: CAISESGGGNQPQHF.

In its sample, this clone was seen a few times. The CDR3 spells CASSPDRLGYTF. The CDR3 DNA sequence: TGTGCCAGCAGCCCCGACAGGTTGGGCTACACCTTC. This chain uses TRBV6-5 with TRBJ1-2; a possible D gene is TRBD1 (6 bases). The germline V gene encodes CDR1 MNHEY and CDR2 SVGAGI. Trimming pared 6 bases from V and 8 bases from J, leaving 13 bases between. The CDR3 runs 12 residues.

In nucleotides, the CDR3 is TGTGCCACCAGTGATTCGCAAGCGGGAAGAGCGCAGTTCTTC. It codes for CATSDSQAGRAQFF. The chain employs TRBV24-1 and TRBJ2-1, with TRBD2 matching over 7 bases. CDR3 size: 14 residues. V lost 2 bases and J lost 12; bases outside the gene matches: 9. The V gene's germline CDR1 is KGHDR and CDR2 SFDVKD.

This clone was observed a few times. This sequence joins TRBV18 and TRBJ2-7; 12 bases map to TRBD1. Germline loops: CDR1 KGHSH, CDR2 LQKENI. V shed 6 bases, J shed 2 bases, and the junction held 5 bases outside the gene matches. CDR3 length: 15 amino acids. The CDR3 DNA follows: TGTGCCAGCTCCCGGGGACAGGGGGCGACCTACGAGCAGTACTTC. Its protein product is CASSRGQGATYEQYF.

V and J are TRBV20-1 and TRBJ2-1; TRBD2 matches 11 bases. The length of the CDR3 is 14 residues. Germline CDR1 DFQATT, CDR2 SNEGSKA (reference sequence). Unmatched junction bases numbered 6, after V lost 3 bases and J lost 8 bases. As DNA, the CDR3 is TGCAGTGCTAGTACGACTAGCGGGAACTATGAGCAGTTCTTC. Translating gives CSASTTSGNYEQFF.

V usage is TRBV7-2 and J usage is TRBJ2-1; 11 bases map to TRBD2. V was pared by 3 bases and J by 0 bases, with 7 bases of the junction left unmatched. The CDR3 runs to 18 residues. Germline V CDR1 and CDR2: SGHTA, FQGNSA. The CDR3, as DNA: TGTGCCAGCAGCTTTTGGGCTAGCGGGGGGCTCTCCTACAATGAGCAGTTCTTC. Its translation is CASSFWASGGLSYNEQFF.

The J gene is TRBJ1-4, the V gene TRBV11-3, with 7 bases fitting TRBD1. This CDR3 is built from 13 residues. The V segment lost 6 bases and the J segment 5 bases; nucleotides outside the gene matches: 3. CDR1 is SGHNT, CDR2 YENEEA, per germline. The DNA of the CDR3 is TGTGCCAGCAGTCGGACAGGAAATGAAAAACTGTTTTTT. Translation: CASSRTGNEKLFF.

This chain uses TRBV6-1 with TRBJ2-7; 8 bases map to TRBD1. This CDR3 contains 14 residues. Germline assignment: CDR1 MNHNS and CDR2 SASEGT. The V and J ends lost 3 bases and 0 bases, in that order; junction bases with no gene match: 1. CDR3 protein: CASSEDRASYEQYF. CDR3 sequence (DNA): TGTGCCAGCAGTGAGGACAGGGCCTCCTACGAGCAGTACTTC.

This rearrangement joins TRBV28 to TRBJ1-1, with 10 positions matching TRBD1. This CDR3 spans 16 amino acids. The germline gives CDR1 MDHEN, CDR2 SYDVKM. V shed 5 bases and J 3 bases; nucleotides not matched to a gene: 9. CDR3 in DNA: TGTGCCAGCAGTCCTATGGGGGACAGGGGAGACACTGAAGCTTTCTTT. Translating it yields CASSPMGDRGDTEAFF. Full variable domain (remainder filled in from reference TRBV28 and TRBJ1-1): DVKVTQSSRYLVKRTGEKVFLECVQDMDHENMFWYRQDPGLGLRLIYFSYDVKMKEKGDIPEGYSVSREKKERFSLILESASTNQTSMYLCASSPMGDRGDTEAFFGQGTRLTVV.

The chain joins TRBV10-1 to TRBJ1-6; TRBD1 matches 11 bases. CDR1 is WNHNN and CDR2 is SYGVQD in the germline V gene (reference sequence). The CDR3 covers 16 residues. V trimming: 4 bases; J trimming: 10 bases; junction bases outside the gene matches: 9. CDR3 bases: TGCGCCAGCAGTGGCCGGGACAGGGGGTTGGAGTCACCCCTCCACTTT. Its protein is CASSGRDRGLESPLHF.